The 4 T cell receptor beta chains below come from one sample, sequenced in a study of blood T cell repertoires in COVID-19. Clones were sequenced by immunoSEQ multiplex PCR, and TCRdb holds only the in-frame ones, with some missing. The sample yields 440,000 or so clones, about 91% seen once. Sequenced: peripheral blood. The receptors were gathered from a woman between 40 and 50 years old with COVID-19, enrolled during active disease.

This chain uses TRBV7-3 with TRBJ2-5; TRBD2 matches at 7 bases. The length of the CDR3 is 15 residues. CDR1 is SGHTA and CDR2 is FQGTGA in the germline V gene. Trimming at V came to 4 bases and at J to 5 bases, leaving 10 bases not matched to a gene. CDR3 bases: TGTGCCAGCAGCTCCCTCCAGAGCGGGATTGAGACCCAGTACTTC. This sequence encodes CASSSLQSGIETQYF.

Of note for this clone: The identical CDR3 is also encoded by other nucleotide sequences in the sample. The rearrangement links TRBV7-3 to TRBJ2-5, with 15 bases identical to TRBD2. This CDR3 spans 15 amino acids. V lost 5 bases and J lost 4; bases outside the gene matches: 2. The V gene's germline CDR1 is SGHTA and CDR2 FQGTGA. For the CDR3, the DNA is TGTGCCAGCAGCGTGGGACTAGCGGGAGGAGAGACCCAGTACTTC. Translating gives CASSVGLAGGETQYF.

The CDR3 DNA is TGTGCCAGCAGTCGAGCGGGAGGGGACAATCAGCCCCAGCATTTT. It is translated as CASSRAGGDNQPQHF. The chain recombines TRBV6-5 with TRBJ1-5; possibly TRBD1 for D (5 bases). The CDR3 consists of 15 residues. CDR1 is MNHEY and CDR2 is SVGAGI in the germline V gene. Trimming stripped 5 bases from V and 3 bases from J, with 14 bases between.

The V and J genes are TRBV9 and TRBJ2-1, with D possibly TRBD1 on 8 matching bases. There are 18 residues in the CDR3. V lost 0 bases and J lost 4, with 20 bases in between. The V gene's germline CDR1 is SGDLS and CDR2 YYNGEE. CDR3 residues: CASSVEQGGTQLYNEQFF. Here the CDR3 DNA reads TGTGCCAGCAGCGTAGAACAGGGGGGGACACAGCTTTACAATGAGCAGTTCTTC.